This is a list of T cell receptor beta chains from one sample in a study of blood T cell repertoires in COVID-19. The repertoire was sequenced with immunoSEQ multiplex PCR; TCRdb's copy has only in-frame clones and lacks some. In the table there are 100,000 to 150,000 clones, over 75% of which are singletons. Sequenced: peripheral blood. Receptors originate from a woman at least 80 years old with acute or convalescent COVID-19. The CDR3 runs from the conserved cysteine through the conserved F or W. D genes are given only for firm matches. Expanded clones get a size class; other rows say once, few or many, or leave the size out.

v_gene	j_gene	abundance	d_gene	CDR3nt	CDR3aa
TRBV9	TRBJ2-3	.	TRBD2	TGTGCCAGCAGCGTAGGGCGTAGCGGGGGAGGAGATACGCAGTATTTT	CASSVGRSGGGDTQYF
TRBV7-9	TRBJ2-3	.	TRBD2	TGTGCCAGCAGCCCTCTGCGGGGGAGCACAGATACGCAGTATTTT	CASSPLRGSTDTQYF
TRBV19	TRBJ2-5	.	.	TGTGCCAGTAGTATTCTAGGGACCCAGTACTTC	CASSILGTQYF
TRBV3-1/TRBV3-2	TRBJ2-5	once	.	TGTGCCAGCAGCCAAGATACGGCGGGGCAAGAGACCCAGTACTTC	CASSQDTAGQETQYF
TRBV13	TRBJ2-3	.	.	TGTGCCAGCAGCTTAGCGGGGACTAGCACAGATACGCAGTATTTT	CASSLAGTSTDTQYF
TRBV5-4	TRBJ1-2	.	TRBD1	TGTGCCAGCAGCCTAGGGCAGGGACAGTATGGCTACACCTTC	CASSLGQGQYGYTF
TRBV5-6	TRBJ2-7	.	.	TGTGCCAGCAGCTTGGGGGGTAGCGGCTGGGGCGAGCAGTACTTC	CASSLGGSGWGEQYF
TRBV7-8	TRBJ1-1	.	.	TGTGCCAGCTTCAAAGACATGAACACTGAAGCTTTCTTT	CASFKDMNTEAFF
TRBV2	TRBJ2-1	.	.	TGTGCCAGCAGAGGACTACCTGAGCAGTTCTTC	CASRGLPEQFF
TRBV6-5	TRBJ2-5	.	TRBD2	TGTGCCTCGGGGACTAGCGGACAAGAGACCCAGTACTTC	CASGTSGQETQYF